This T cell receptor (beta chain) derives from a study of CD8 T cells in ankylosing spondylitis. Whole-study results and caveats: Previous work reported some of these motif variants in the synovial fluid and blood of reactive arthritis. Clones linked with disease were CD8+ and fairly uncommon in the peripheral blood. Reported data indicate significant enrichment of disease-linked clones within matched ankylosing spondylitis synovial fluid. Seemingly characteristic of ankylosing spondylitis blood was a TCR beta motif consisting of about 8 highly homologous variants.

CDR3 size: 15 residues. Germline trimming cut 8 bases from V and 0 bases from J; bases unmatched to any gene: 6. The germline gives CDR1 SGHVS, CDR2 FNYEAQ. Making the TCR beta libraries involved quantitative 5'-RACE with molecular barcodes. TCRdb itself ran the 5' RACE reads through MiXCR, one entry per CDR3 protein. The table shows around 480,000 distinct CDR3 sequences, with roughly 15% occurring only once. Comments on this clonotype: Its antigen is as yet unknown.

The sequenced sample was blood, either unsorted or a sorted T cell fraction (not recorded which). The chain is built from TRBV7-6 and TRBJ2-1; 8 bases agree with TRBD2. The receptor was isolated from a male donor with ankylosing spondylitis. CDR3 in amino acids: CASGAGGLSYNEQFF. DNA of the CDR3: TGTGCCAGCGGCGCGGGAGGCCTCTCCTACAATGAGCAGTTCTTC.